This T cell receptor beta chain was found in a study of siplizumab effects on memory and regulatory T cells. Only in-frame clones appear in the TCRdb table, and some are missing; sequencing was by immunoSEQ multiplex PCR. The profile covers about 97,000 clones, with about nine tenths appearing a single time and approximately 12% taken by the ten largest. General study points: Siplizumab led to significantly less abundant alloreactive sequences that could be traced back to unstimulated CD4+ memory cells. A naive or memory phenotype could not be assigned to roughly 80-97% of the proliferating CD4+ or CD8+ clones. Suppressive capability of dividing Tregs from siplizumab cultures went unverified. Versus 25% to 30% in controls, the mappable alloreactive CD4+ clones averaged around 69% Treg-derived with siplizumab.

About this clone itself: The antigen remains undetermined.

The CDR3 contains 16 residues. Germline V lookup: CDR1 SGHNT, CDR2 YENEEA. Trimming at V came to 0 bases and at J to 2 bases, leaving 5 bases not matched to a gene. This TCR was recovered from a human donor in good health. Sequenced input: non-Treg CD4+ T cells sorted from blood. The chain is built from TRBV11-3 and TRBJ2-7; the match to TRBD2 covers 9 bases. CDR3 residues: CASSLDPLAGTYEQYF. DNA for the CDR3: TGTGCCAGCAGCTTAGATCCCCTAGCGGGAACCTACGAGCAGTACTTC.